The 9 T cell receptor beta chains presented below share a single source sample, sequenced in a study of technical replicates of blood from several donors. Profiling relied on immunoSEQ multiplex PCR, and the TCRdb table lists in-frame clones only, not all of them. The repertoire holds approximately 41,000 clones, with roughly 96% as singletons. The sample taken for sequencing was T cells isolated from PBMCs. The source of these receptors is a human donor in good health.

This chain uses TRBV11-2 with TRBJ2-7; TRBD1 is a possible D gene (5 bases). Per germline, CDR1 SGHAT and CDR2 FQNNGV. CDR3 size: 17 residues. Trimming took off 0 bases at V and 2 bases at J, with 17 bases between the two ends. DNA of the CDR3: TGTGCCAGCAGCTTAGATCTAATAGGGGCAGGGACCTACGAGCAGTACTTC. It is translated as CASSLDLIGAGTYEQYF.

J is TRBJ1-2 and V is TRBV5-6, with D possibly TRBD1 on 5 matching bases. V was shortened by 1 base and J by 8 bases, with 15 bases between the two germline ends. The CDR3 totals 14 residues. Germline V CDR1 and CDR2: SGHDT, YYEEEE. The CDR3 sequence: CASSLKTRGEGYTF. For the CDR3, the DNA is TGTGCCAGCAGCTTGAAGACAAGGGGCGAAGGCTACACCTTC. Variable domain in full (rest from reference TRBV5-6 and TRBJ1-2): DAGVTQSPTHLIKTRGQQVTLRCSPKSGHDTVSWYQQALGQGPQFIFQYYEEEERQRGNFPDRFSGHQFPNYSSELNVNALLLGDSALYLCASSLKTRGEGYTFGSGTRLTVV.

The rearrangement uses TRBV19 and TRBJ2-1, with 11 positions matching TRBD2. V lost 4 bases to trimming and J lost 10 bases; unmatched junction nucleotides: 3. CDR3 length: 13 residues. Germline CDR1 is LNHDA and CDR2 is SQIVND (reference sequence). The CDR3 region is CASSTTSGSEQFF. The CDR3 region has the DNA TGTGCCAGTAGTACAACTAGCGGGAGCGAGCAGTTCTTC.

The chain carries TRBV9 and TRBJ2-3; 15 positions match TRBD2. The CDR3 spans 16 residues. V gave up 4 bases and J gave up 4 bases; unmatched junction bases: 4. Germline V gene sequence: CDR1 SGDLS, CDR2 YYNGEE. CDR3 nucleotide sequence: TGTGCCAGCAGCAGGACTAGCGGGAGGGCCGCAGATACGCAGTATTTT. It yields the protein CASSRTSGRAADTQYF.

The gene calls are TRBV6-5 and TRBJ2-3; the match to TRBD2 covers 11 bases. Trimming removed 4 bases from V and 0 bases from J; junction bases left unmatched: 3. Germline CDR1 and CDR2: MNHEY and SVGAGI. The CDR3 covers 16 residues. The CDR3 here is CASSSRTSGSTDTQYF. Written as DNA, the CDR3 is TGTGCCAGCAGTTCCCGGACTAGCGGGAGCACAGATACGCAGTATTTT.

The chain couples TRBV7-3 to TRBJ2-5; tentatively, D is TRBD1 (6 bases). Trimming removed 0 bases at V and 5 bases at J, with 10 bases between. Germline assignment: CDR1 SGHTA and CDR2 FQGTGA. CDR3 length equals 14 residues. CDR3 coding DNA: TGTGCCAGCAGCTTAACGGCAGGGGTTGAGACCCAGTACTTC. Encoded protein: CASSLTAGVETQYF.

This clone was picked up a small number of times. V usage is TRBV19 and J usage is TRBJ1-5; D unclear. Trimming shortened V by 6 bases and J by 0 bases, and 6 bases separated the two germline ends. CDR1 and CDR2 from the germline V gene are LNHDA and SQIVND (reference sequence). The CDR3 is 13 residues long. CDR3 amino acids: CASSAVSNQPQHF. As DNA, the CDR3 is TGTGCCAGTAGCGCAGTTAGCAATCAGCCCCAGCATTTT.

The rearrangement joins TRBV2 to TRBJ2-3; maybe TRBD2 (6 bases). CDR3 size: 12 residues. The germline CDR1 and CDR2 sequences are SNHLY and FYNNEI. Trimming left V 11 bases short and J 3 bases short, with 12 bases between. DNA for the CDR3: TGTGCCTTCCTCGGGGGAACAGATACGCAGTATTTT. The encoded protein is CAFLGGTDTQYF.

The genes are TRBV6-5 and TRBJ2-7, with 7 bases lining up with TRBD1. J lost 5 bases, V lost 0 bases, and 7 bases had no gene match. In germline, CDR1 is MNHEY, CDR2 SVGAGI. The CDR3 has 15 residues. The CDR3, as DNA: TGTGCCAGCAGTTACTCAATACAGGGGATAAACGAGCAGTACTTC. This sequence encodes CASSYSIQGINEQYF.